The 12 T cell receptor beta chains reported below all come from one sample, sequenced in a study of T cells in Graves' hyperthyroidism and ophthalmopathy. Amplified regions were TCR beta CDR3 sequences from RNA transcripts. When the TCR CDR3 underwent first-round RT-PCR, the HTBI primer set was used. Via MiXCR, TCRdb re-called the multiplex PCR reads, giving one row per CDR3 protein. The table records hundreds of thousands of distinct CDR3 sequences, 45% of them present only once. Sample: peripheral blood or thyroid tissue (not recorded which). The receptors shown here come from an adult man with Graves' disease, either hyperthyroidism or ophthalmopathy (not recorded which).

As concerns this clonotype: The missing conserved phenylalanine or tryptophan at the end of this CDR3 makes a read error likely. CDR3 amino acids: CASRRGTGAYEQYL. The CDR3 DNA sequence: TGTGCCAGCAGACGAGGGACAGGTGCCTACGAGCAGTACCTC. The V call is TRBV6-5, the J call TRBJ2-7; 8 nucleotides agree with TRBD1. With 6 bases clipped from V and 2 bases from J, the junction kept 6 bases outside the gene matches. CDR1 is MNHEY, CDR2 SVGAGI, per germline. This CDR3 contains 14 residues.

This clonotype was found a few times. The chain links TRBV7-9 to TRBJ1-1, with D uncertain. The length of the CDR3 is 13 residues. Germline values: CDR1 SEHNR, CDR2 FQNEAQ (reference sequence). V gave up 11 bases and J gave up 0 bases, with 13 bases separating them. The DNA for the CDR3 is TGTGCCTGGACGAGAGATATGAACACTGAAGCTTTCTTT. Translating it yields CAWTRDMNTEAFF.

The chain is built from TRBV20-1 and TRBJ1-5, with 11 nucleotides matching TRBD1. Germline trimming cut 3 bases from V and 6 bases from J; bases unmatched to any gene: 7. There are 15 residues in the CDR3. Germline lookup yields CDR1 DFQATT and CDR2 SNEGSKA (reference sequence). The CDR3 loop reads CSARTWTGGGQPQHF. The CDR3 coding sequence is TGCAGTGCTAGGACCTGGACAGGGGGCGGTCAGCCCCAGCATTTT.

This clonotype was counted only a few times. The chain employs TRBV12-3 or TRBV12-4 and TRBJ1-2; weak D call: TRBD1 (5 bases). The germline V and J ends were trimmed by 4 bases and 7 bases, with 10 bases remaining between them. The CDR3 loop spans 12 amino acids. CDR3 nucleotide sequence: TGTGCCAGCAGTTACCAGGGAGGTGGCTACACCTTC. As protein: CASSYQGGGYTF.

J is TRBJ2-7 and V is TRBV19; 7 positions match TRBD2. Losses at the gene ends were 8 bases for V and 5 bases for J; bases not matched to a gene: 12. The CDR3 spans 14 residues. Germline values: CDR1 LNHDA, CDR2 SQIVND (reference sequence). The CDR3 reads CASRTGGYVDEQYF. As DNA, the CDR3 is TGTGCCAGTCGAACGGGGGGATACGTGGACGAGCAGTACTTC.

This clonotype was seen a handful of times. This sequence joins TRBV7-6 and TRBJ1-3; a possible D gene is TRBD1 (5 bases). CDR1 is SGHVS and CDR2 is FNYEAQ in the germline V gene. This CDR3 comprises 16 residues. V lost 3 bases and J lost 4, with 16 bases in between. The CDR3: CASSLGQGFSGNTIYF. As DNA, the CDR3 is TGTGCCAGCAGCTTGGGTCAGGGATTCTCGGGAAACACCATATATTTT.

The table lists this clonotype with many counts. The chain joins TRBV7-2 to TRBJ2-2; 7 bases align to TRBD2. Germline trimming cut 3 bases from V and 3 bases from J; bases unmatched to any gene: 1. The CDR3 consists of 14 residues. Germline V lookup: CDR1 SGHTA, CDR2 FQGNSA. The chain's CDR3 is CASSFLADTGELFF. The DNA for the CDR3 is TGTGCCAGCAGCTTCCTAGCGGACACCGGGGAGCTGTTTTTT. Together with reference TRBV7-2 and TRBJ2-2, the CDR3 gives the full variable domain: GAGVSQSPSNKVTEKGKDVELRCDPISGHTALYWYRQSLGQGLEFLIYFQGNSAPDKSGLPSDRFSAERTGGSVSTLTIQRTQQEDSAVYLCASSFLADTGELFFGEGSRLTVL.

This clonotype was counted ten times or more. The V and J genes are TRBV29-1 and TRBJ1-2; 7 bases match TRBD1. This CDR3 is built from 13 residues. The V gene's germline CDR1 is SQVTM and CDR2 ANQGSEA. Trimming at V came to 6 bases and at J to 5 bases, leaving 9 bases not matched to a gene. The CDR3 spells CSVIDRVGYGYTF. The CDR3, as DNA: TGCAGCGTCATAGACAGGGTTGGGTATGGCTACACCTTC.

This clonotype turned up a few times. V is TRBV7-2 and J is TRBJ2-7; a possible D gene is TRBD2 (6 bases). Germline CDR1 reads SGHTA; CDR2 reads FQGNSA. V was cut by 6 bases and J by 2 bases, with 17 bases left in between. The CDR3 totals 15 residues. CDR3 sequence (DNA): TGTGCCAGCAGGGTAGGACTACAGCAGACCTACGAGCAGTACTTC. Protein sequence: CASRVGLQQTYEQYF.

In its sample, this clonotype was seen many times. The genes are TRBV10-3 and TRBJ2-5; D may be TRBD2 (6 bases). Deletions cut 5 bases from V and 5 bases from J, with 18 bases between. The CDR3 contains 15 residues. From germline, CDR1 is ENHRY and CDR2 SYGVKD. The CDR3 loop reads CAISPTTSPGETQYF. CDR3 DNA: TGTGCCATCAGTCCGACGACTAGTCCCGGGGAGACCCAGTACTTC.

Notes on this clonotype: This sequence may be a read error, since a much larger clone differs from it by one base. This sequence joins TRBV7-8 and TRBJ2-7; the D call may be TRBD1 or TRBD2 (5 bases each). Between the trimmed V and J ends, which lost 5 bases and 2 bases, there was a span of 13 bases. Germline V lookup: CDR1 SGHVS, CDR2 FQNEAQ. There are 14 residues in the CDR3. This chain's CDR3 is CASSPGTLAYEQYF. CDR3 nucleotides: TGTGCCAGCAGCCCCGGGACCCTCGCCTACGAGCAGTACTTC.

This clonotype occurred a few times. The chain recombines TRBV29-1 with TRBJ2-7; weak D call: TRBD1 (6 bases). Germline CDR1 SQVTM, CDR2 ANQGSEA. The V end was cut by 4 bases, the J end by 2 bases, with 9 bases between. The CDR3 spans 12 residues. In DNA, the CDR3 is TGCAGCGTTGGGGGGCAGGCCTACGAGCAGTACTTC. Protein product: CSVGGQAYEQYF.